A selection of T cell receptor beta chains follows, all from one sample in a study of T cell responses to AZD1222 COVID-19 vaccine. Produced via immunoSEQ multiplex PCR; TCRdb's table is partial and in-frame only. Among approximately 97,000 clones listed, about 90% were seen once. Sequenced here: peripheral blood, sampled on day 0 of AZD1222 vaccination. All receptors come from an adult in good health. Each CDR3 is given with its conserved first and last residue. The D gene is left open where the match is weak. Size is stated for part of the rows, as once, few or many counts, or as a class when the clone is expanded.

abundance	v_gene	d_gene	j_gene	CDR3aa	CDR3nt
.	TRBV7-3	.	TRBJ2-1	CASSFRSGPSYNEQFF	TGTGCCAGCAGCTTTCGCTCCGGACCCTCCTACAATGAGCAGTTCTTC
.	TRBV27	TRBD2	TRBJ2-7	CASSPSGLGGGEQYF	TGTGCCAGCAGTCCCTCGGGACTAGGAGGAGGGGAGCAGTACTTC
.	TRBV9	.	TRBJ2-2	CASSVGGLFSGELFF	TGTGCCAGCAGCGTCGGGGGGCTTTTTAGCGGGGAGCTGTTTTTT
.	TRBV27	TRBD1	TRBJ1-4	CASSFSTGGVTNEKLFF	TGTGCCAGCAGTTTCTCGACAGGGGGCGTCACTAATGAAAAACTGTTTTTT
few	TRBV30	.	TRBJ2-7	CAWSRVHYEQYF	TGTGCCTGGAGTCGGGTGCATTACGAGCAGTACTTC
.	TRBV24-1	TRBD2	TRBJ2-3	CATSDFSFCGRVASTDTQYF	TGTGCCACCAGTGATTTTTCCTTCTGCGGGAGGGTTGCTAGCACAGATACGCAGTATTTT
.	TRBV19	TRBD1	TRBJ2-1	CASSPRQGGGYNEQFF	TGTGCCAGTAGCCCCAGACAGGGGGGCGGCTACAATGAGCAGTTCTTC
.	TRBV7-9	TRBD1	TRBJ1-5	CASSSGQGRTGNQPQHF	TGTGCCAGCAGCTCCGGACAGGGGCGTACTGGCAATCAGCCCCAGCATTTT
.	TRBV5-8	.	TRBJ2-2	CASTGDFPRELFF	TGTGCCAGCACCGGGGACTTTCCCCGGGAGCTGTTTTTT
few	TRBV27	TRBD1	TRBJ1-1	CASQRTGGEVAFF	TGTGCCAGCCAACGTACAGGGGGCGAGGTAGCTTTCTTT
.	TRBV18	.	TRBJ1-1	CASSPSQGAAFF	TGTGCCAGCTCACCTTCCCAGGGTGCTGCTTTCTTT
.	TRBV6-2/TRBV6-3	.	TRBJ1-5	CASSYLGSNQPQHF	TGTGCCAGCAGTTACTTGGGTAGCAATCAGCCCCAGCATTTT
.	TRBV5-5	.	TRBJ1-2	CASSVLGAQSGYTF	TGTGCCAGCAGCGTCCTCGGGGCTCAGTCTGGCTACACCTTC
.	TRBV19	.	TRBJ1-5	CASRQQGHSNQPQHF	TGTGCCAGTAGGCAACAGGGTCATAGCAATCAGCCCCAGCATTTT
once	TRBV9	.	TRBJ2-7	CASSVRATTTLNTYEQYF	TGTGCCAGCAGCGTCCGGGCCACGACAACTCTTAACACCTACGAGCAGTACTTC